This T cell receptor (beta chain) derives from a study of beta chain features in type 1 diabetes. Study overall: Age, gender, cell numbers and subset yield matched between patients and controls. Study observations and caveats: Insertions at VDJ junctions were less frequent in type 1 diabetes patients. These patients also deleted more nucleotides at the same junctions. In all four CD4+ subsets, TCRB CDR3 length was significantly, moderately reduced in type 1 diabetes. Shorter templates may be favored by PCR, equally so in patients and controls.

Donors underwent one heparinised blood draw, around 100 mL on average. The CDR3 length is 18 residues. This clone occurred a few times. What it binds is not known. The study reverse transcribed the entire isolated RNA, so it sequenced expressed TCRB transcripts. Generated by immunoSEQ multiplex PCR, the TCRdb table keeps only in-frame clones and is missing some. The data show some 350,000 clones, with about 13% seen just once and roughly 0.015% held by the top ten. The clonotype originates from a young woman with type 1 diabetes. The chain employs TRBV21-1 and TRBJ2-1; the D call of TRBD2 is as the table states it, not checked on the DNA. TRBV21-1 represents a pseudogene. Source material: naive CD4+ T cells from blood. CDR3: CASSKGGQRPSSYNEQFF. The CDR3 DNA is TGTGCCAGCAGCAAGGGGGGGCAGCGCCCGAGCTCCTACAATGAGCAGTTCTTC.